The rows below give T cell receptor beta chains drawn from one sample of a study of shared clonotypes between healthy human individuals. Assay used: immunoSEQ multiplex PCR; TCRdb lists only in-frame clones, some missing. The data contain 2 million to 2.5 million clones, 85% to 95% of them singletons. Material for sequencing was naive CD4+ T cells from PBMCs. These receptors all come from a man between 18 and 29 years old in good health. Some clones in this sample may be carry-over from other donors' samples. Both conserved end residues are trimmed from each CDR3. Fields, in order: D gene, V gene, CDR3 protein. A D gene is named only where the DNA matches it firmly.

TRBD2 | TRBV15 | ATSREKRASGSPGEQY
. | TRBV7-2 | ASSPTVSGANVLT
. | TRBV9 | ASSPQLGPTEAF
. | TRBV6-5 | ASSLMQGYTDTQY
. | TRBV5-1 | ASTGHSYNEQF
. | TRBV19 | ASSIDRGAYNEQF
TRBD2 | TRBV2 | ASSEASGRAEQF
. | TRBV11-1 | ASSAAQGHTIY
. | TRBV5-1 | ASSLVGQNYGYT
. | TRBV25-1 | ASSESTGPDNEQF
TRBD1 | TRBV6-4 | ASSLTWTGATNTGELF
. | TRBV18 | ASGRTLTDTQY
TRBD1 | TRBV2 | ASSQGAPGEPQH
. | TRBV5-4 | ASSLSGIYEQY
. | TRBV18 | ASSPLRQTDYGYT
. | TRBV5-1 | ASTSPQVNTEAF
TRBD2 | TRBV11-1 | ASTIGLGTDTQY
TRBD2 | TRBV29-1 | SVGTSGISYNEQF
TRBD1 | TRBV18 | ASSPQGTGFGQPQH
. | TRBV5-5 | ASSLKGDIQY
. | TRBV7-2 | ASSHQRGELF
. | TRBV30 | ARLRGNTEAF
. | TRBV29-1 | SVGSPRAEWTEAF
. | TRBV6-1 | AISTTRFQPQH
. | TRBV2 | ASRETGAAGEQY
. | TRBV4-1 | ASSLGVSHYGYT
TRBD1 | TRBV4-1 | ASSRGTGGGKLF
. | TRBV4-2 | ASSQETRDSPLH
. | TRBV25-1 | ASSGFMNTGELF
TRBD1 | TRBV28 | ASSYLTGDPGNTIY
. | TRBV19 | ASRSRQLDTGELF
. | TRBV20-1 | SARGEDEQF
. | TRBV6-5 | ASSPGTGAQF
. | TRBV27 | ASVSLGAGTDTQY
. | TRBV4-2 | ASSQEIDYTEAF
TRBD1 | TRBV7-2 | ASSSGTGVSPLH
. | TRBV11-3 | ASSPQGNTGELF
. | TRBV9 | ASSVVRGPPPGELF
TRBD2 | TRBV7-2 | ASSRTGVAGGMADTQY